The clone carrying this T cell receptor beta chain was detected ten times or more. Its antigen is not identified. It was with a sample-barcoded 5' primer and a J-beta primer mix that a second PCR of roughly 7 to 12 cycles was run. TCRdb used MiXCR to reprocess the 5' RACE reads, holding one entry per CDR3 protein. The sample yields roughly 680,000 distinct CDR3 sequences, about 52% seen once. These data come from a study of blood T cells in healthy people across ages. General study results and limits: Diversity of TCR beta correlated strongly with naive T cell percentage.

Isolation recovered at least 7 million PBMCs from every sample. Germline CDR1 is DFQATT and CDR2 is SNEGSKA (reference sequence). The CDR3 is 10 residues long. V shed 3 bases and J shed 2 bases, with 0 bases lying between them. This chain connects TRBV20-1 to TRBJ2-3; D unclear. The sample consisted of blood. The receptor was isolated from a woman aged 55-69 years in good health. CDR3 sequence: CSASTDTQYF. CDR3 DNA: TGCAGTGCTAGCACAGATACGCAGTATTTT.